The source of this T cell receptor (beta chain) is a study of chemoradiotherapy in HPV16-positive cancers. Background on the study: Candidate HPV-specific T-cell clones and common TCR motifs came from functional assays in a couple of HPV16-positive patients.

Profiling relied on immunoSEQ multiplex PCR, and the TCRdb table lists in-frame clones only, not all of them. Of tens of thousands of clones listed, more than 75% were seen once; the top ten hold roughly 3.4%. A remark on this clone: Its antigen remains unidentified.

V shed 0 bases and J shed 3 bases, with 18 bases lying between them. CDR3 length: 17 amino acids. Germline assignment: CDR1 LNHNV and CDR2 YYDKDF (reference sequence). Study-wide results and limits: The functional HPV-specific definition rests on just two HPV16-positive patients.

This TCR derives from a human donor with HPV-associated anogenital cancer. The gene calls are TRBV15 and TRBJ2-7; D tentatively reads TRBD1 or TRBD2 (6 bases each). Sequenced material: blood, taken from a patient who underwent chemoradiotherapy. The DNA for the CDR3 is TGTGCCACCAGCAGAGATCGGTTAGGGGGAGGTTTCTACGAGCAGTACTTC. Its protein product is CATSRDRLGGGFYEQYF.